This TCR beta chain was obtained from a study of cytomegalovirus exposure and HLA in healthy donors. Study-wide results and caveats: As a later analysis showed, several of the most significant clusters appeared to be linked to common viral pathogens. Associated with cytomegalovirus, according to the listing, were approximately 160 TCR beta chains.

The CDR3 loop spans 15 amino acids. J was trimmed by 2 bases and V by 5 bases; bases with no gene match: 7. Germline V lookup: CDR1 MNHEY, CDR2 SMNVEV (reference sequence). Concerning this clone itself: Its target is unknown.

Primers included in the PCR were 60 Vbeta and 13 Jbeta primers. TCRdb's copy holds only in-frame clones and misses some; the assay was immunoSEQ multiplex PCR. The sample records approximately 150,000 clones, roughly 80% being singletons. Sample: PBMCs. V usage is TRBV27 and J usage is TRBJ2-7; 9 nucleotides agree with TRBD2. The receptor was isolated from a man younger than 45 in good health and CMV-seropositive. The CDR3 reads CASSLGLAPPYEQYF. CDR3 coding DNA: TGTGCCAGCAGTCTGGGACTAGCTCCCCCCTACGAGCAGTACTTC.